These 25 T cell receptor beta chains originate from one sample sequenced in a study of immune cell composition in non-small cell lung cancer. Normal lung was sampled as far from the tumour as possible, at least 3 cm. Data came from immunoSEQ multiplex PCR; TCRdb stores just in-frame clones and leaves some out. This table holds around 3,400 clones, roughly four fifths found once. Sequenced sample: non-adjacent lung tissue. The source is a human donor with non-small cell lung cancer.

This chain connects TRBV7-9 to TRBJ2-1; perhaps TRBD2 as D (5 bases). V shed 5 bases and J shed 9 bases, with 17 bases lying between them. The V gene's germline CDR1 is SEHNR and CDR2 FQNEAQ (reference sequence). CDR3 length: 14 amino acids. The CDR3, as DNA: TGTGCCAGCAGCGAAGCGGTGGTGTTCTCTGAGCAGTTCTTC. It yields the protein CASSEAVVFSEQFF. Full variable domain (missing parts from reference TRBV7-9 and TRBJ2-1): DTGVSQNPRHKITKRGQNVTFRCDPISEHNRLYWYRQTLGQGPEFLTYFQNEAQLEKSRLLSDRFSAERPKGSFSTLEIQRTEQGDSAMYLCASSEAVVFSEQFFGPGTRLTVL.

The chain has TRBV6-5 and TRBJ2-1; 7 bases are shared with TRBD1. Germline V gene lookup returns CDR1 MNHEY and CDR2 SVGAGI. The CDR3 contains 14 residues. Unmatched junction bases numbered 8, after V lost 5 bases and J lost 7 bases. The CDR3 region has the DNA TGTGCCAGCAGTCAGACAGGGCCCTGGAATGAGCAGTTCTTC. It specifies CASSQTGPWNEQFF.

CDR3 sequence: CASSLRREGQPQYF. As DNA, the CDR3 is TGTGCCAGCAGCTTAAGGCGGGAGGGCCAACCCCAGTACTTC. The chain joins TRBV11-2 to TRBJ2-5; 9 nucleotides align to TRBD2. This CDR3 region has 14 residues. V lost 2 bases to trimming and J lost 9 bases; unmatched junction nucleotides: 7. The V gene's germline CDR1 is SGHAT and CDR2 FQNNGV.

CDR3: CATSQATYNEQFF. As DNA, the CDR3 is TGTGCCACCTCCCAAGCGACCTACAATGAGCAGTTCTTC. The chain couples TRBV18 to TRBJ2-1; D gene ambiguous. The germline V gene has CDR1 KGHSH and CDR2 LQKENI. This CDR3 is 13 amino acids long. Trimming cost V 10 bases and J 2 bases, with 12 bases left between them.

CDR3 nucleotide sequence: TGCGCCAGCAGCCAAGGAGGAGCGGGAGCCTACAATGAGCAGTTCTTC. Translation: CASSQGGAGAYNEQFF. The rearrangement links TRBV4-3 to TRBJ2-1; 8 bases are a match to TRBD2. CDR3 length equals 16 residues. CDR1 and CDR2 (germline): LGHNA, YSLEER. V lost 1 base to trimming and J lost 2 bases; unmatched junction nucleotides: 4.

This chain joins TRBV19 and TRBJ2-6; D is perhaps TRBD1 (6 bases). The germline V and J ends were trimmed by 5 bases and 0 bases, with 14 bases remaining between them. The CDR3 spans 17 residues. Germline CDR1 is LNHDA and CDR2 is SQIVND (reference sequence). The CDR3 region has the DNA TGTGCCAGTAGTGTCGGGACATCTAACTCTGGGGCCAACGTCCTGACTTTC. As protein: CASSVGTSNSGANVLTF.

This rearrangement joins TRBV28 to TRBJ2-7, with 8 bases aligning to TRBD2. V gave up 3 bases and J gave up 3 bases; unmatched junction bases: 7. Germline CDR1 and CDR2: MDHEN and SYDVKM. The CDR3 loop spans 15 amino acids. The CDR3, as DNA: TGTGCCAGCAGTTTGGCGGCCGGGGGGGACTACGAGCAGTACTTC. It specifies CASSLAAGGDYEQYF.

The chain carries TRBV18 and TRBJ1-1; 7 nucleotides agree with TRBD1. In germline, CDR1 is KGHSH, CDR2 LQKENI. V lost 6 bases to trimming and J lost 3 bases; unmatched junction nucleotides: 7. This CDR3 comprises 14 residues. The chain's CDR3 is CASSLDQGDTEAFF. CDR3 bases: TGTGCCAGCTCCCTCGACCAGGGGGACACTGAAGCTTTCTTT.

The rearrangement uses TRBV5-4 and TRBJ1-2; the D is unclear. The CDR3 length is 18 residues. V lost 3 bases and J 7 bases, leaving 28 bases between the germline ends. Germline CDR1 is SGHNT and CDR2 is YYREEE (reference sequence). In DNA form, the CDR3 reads TGTGCCAGCAGCTCCGACGGGGAGGTAACCCCACGTCCCTTTGGCTACACCTTC. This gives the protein CASSSDGEVTPRPFGYTF.

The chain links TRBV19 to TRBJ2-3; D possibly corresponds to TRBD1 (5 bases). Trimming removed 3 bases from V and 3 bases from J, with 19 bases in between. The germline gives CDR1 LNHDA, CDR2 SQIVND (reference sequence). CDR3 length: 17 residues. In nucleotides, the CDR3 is TGTGCCAGTAGTATTGGGGCACACCGGACCGAAACAGATACGCAGTATTTT. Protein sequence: CASSIGAHRTETDTQYF.

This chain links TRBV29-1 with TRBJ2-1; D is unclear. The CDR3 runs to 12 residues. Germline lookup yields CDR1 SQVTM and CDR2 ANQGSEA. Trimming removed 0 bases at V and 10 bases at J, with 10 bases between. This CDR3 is CSVEDPFREQFF. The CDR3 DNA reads TGCAGCGTTGAAGACCCTTTTCGGGAGCAGTTCTTC.

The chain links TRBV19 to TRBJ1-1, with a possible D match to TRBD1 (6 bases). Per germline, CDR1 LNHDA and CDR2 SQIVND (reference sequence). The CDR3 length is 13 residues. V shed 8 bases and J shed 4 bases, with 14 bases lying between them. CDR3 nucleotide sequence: TGTGCCAGTGCTCGACAGGAACGCACTGAAGCTTTCTTT. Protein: CASARQERTEAFF.

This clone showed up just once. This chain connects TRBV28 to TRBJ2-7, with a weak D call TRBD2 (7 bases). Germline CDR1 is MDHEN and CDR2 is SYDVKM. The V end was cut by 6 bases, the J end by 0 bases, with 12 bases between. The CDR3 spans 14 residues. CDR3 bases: TGTGCCAGCAGGGGAGGGGGGAGCTCCTACGAGCAGTACTTC. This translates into CASRGGGSSYEQYF. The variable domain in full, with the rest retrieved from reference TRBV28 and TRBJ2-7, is DVKVTQSSRYLVKRTGEKVFLECVQDMDHENMFWYRQDPGLGLRLIYFSYDVKMKEKGDIPEGYSVSREKKERFSLILESASTNQTSMYLCASRGGGSSYEQYFGPGTRLTVT.

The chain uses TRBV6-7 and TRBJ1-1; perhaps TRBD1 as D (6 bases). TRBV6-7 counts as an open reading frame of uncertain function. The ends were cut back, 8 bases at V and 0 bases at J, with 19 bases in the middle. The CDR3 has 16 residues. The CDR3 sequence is CASVRLSGGLNTEAFF. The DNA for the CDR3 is TGTGCCAGCGTTAGGCTCTCGGGGGGCTTGAACACTGAAGCTTTCTTT.

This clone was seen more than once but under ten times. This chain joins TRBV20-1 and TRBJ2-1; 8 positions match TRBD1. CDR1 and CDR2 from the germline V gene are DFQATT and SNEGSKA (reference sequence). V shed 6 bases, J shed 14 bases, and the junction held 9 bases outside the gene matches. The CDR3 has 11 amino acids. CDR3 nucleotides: TGCAGTGCCCTGGACAGGGATAGAGAGTTCTTC. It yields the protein CSALDRDREFF.

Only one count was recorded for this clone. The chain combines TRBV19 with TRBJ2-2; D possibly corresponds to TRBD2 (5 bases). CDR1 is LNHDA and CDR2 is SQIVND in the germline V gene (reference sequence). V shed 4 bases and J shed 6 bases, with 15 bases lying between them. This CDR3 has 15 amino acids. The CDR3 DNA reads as TGTGCCAGTAGTAATGGTGGCGGGCCTGCCGGGGAGCTGTTTTTT. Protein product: CASSNGGGPAGELFF.

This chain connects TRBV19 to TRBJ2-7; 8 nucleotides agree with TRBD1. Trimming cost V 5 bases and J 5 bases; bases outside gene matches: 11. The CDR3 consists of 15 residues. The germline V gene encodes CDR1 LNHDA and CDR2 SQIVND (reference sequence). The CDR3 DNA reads TGTGCCAGTAGTCTCTATGGACAGGGAAGCCACGAGCAGTACTTC. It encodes CASSLYGQGSHEQYF.

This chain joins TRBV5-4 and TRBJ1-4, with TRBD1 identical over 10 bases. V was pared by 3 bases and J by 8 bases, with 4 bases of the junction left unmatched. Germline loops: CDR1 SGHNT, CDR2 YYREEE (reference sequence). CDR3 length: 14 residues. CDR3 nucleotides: TGTGCCAGCAGCTCCGGGACAGGGGAAGAAAAACTGTTTTTT. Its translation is CASSSGTGEEKLFF.

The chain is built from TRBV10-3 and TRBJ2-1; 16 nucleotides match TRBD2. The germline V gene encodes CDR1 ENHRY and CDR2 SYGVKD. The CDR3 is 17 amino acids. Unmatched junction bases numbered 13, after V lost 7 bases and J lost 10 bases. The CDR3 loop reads CAITLGTSGRAGEEQFF. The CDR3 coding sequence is TGTGCCATCACCCTCGGGACTAGCGGGAGGGCCGGAGAGGAGCAGTTCTTC.

DNA for the CDR3: TGTGCCAGCTCACCGGACAGCATTTCCTACTATGGCTACACCTTC. Translating gives CASSPDSISYYGYTF. The chain links TRBV18 to TRBJ1-2, with D possibly matching TRBD1 (6 bases). Trimming pared 3 bases from V and 3 bases from J, leaving 14 bases between. This CDR3 has 15 residues. The germline gives CDR1 KGHSH, CDR2 LQKENI.

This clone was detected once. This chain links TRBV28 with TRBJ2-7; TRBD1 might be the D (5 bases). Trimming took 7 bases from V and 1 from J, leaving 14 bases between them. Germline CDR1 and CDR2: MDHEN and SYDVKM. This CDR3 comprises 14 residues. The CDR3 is CASTSSRESYEQYF. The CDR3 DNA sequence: TGTGCCAGCACCTCTTCCAGGGAATCCTACGAGCAGTACTTC.

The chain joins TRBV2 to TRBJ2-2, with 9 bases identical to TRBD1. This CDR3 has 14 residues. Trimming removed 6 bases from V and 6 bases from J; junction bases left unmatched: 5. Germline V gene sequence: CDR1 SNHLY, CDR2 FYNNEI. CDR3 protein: CASRGGQGAGELFF. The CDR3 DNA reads TGTGCCAGCAGGGGGGGACAGGGCGCCGGGGAGCTGTTTTTT.

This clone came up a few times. The CDR3 protein is CASSLGGLPSGYTF. The CDR3 region has the DNA TGTGCCAGCAGCTTAGGGGGCCTTCCGTCTGGCTACACCTTC. This chain joins TRBV11-2 and TRBJ1-2; tentatively, D is TRBD1 (5 bases). The CDR3 contains 14 residues. Trimming pared 1 base from V and 7 bases from J, leaving 13 bases between. CDR1 and CDR2 (germline): SGHAT, FQNNGV.

The CDR3 nucleotides read TGTGCCAGCAGCTCTCTGACCCGGGGTAATACGCAGTATTTT. Translation: CASSSLTRGNTQYF. The V call is TRBV7-2, the J call TRBJ2-3, with D possibly matching TRBD2 (5 bases). The CDR3 has 14 amino acids. Germline V gene lookup returns CDR1 SGHTA and CDR2 FQGNSA. Trimming took 4 bases from V and 7 from J, leaving 15 bases between them.

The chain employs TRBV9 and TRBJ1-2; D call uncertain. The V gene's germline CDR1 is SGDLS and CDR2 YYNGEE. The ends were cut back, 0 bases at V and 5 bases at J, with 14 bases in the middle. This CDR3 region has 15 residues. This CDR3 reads CASSVGTMSEYGYTF. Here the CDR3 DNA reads TGTGCCAGCAGCGTAGGCACCATGTCGGAGTATGGCTACACCTTC.